The rows below give T cell receptor beta chains drawn from one sample of a study of T cell repertoires in cytomegalovirus infection. These receptors have no known antigen. In TCRdb, the reads were re-called with MiXCR into one record per CDR3 protein. Here the sample spans some 800,000 distinct CDR3 sequences, roughly 28% being singletons. The sample was cultured CD8+ T cells from PBMCs, taken from culture after CMV antigen stimulation. The receptors shown here come from a human donor in good health (CMV status not recorded). Some clones in this sample may be carry-over from other donors' samples. The CDR3 runs from the conserved cysteine through the conserved F or W. The order of the fields is J gene, V gene, CDR3 protein.

TRBJ2-5 | TRBV7-9 | CASSLPLGKQETQYF
TRBJ1-2 | TRBV4-1 | CASSQSLASGDGYTF
TRBJ2-7 | TRBV20-1 | CSARARGGGRRGPYEQYF
TRBJ1-5 | TRBV7-9 | CASSLDMDGYPQHF
TRBJ2-3 | TRBV27 | CASSWATTDTQYF
TRBJ1-1 | TRBV6-2/TRBV6-3 | CASSRQSRGRKNPEAFF
TRBJ2-7 | TRBV6-1 | CASSLRPGQGNDEQYF
TRBJ2-2 | TRBV4-1 | CASSQARTGWFTGELFF
TRBJ2-2 | TRBV24-1 | CATSDPDGNTGELFF
TRBJ1-5 | TRBV6-6 | CASTTGDWGNQPQHF
TRBJ2-5 | TRBV9 | CASSGGGAPQETQYF
TRBJ2-5 | TRBV25-1 | CASSDRAGGQETQYF
TRBJ2-5 | TRBV7-9 | CASSWTSRGAQTQYF
TRBJ2-7 | TRBV27 | CASSSIGRDYEQYF
TRBJ2-1 | TRBV4-3 | CASSQDSLGVDEQFF
TRBJ1-1 | TRBV19 | CASSNVTEAFF
TRBJ2-5 | TRBV6-6 | CASSLLEGPPETQYF
TRBJ2-3 | TRBV12-3/TRBV12-4 | CATAGGPVDTQYF
TRBJ2-2 | TRBV10-3 | CAISGRTTTGELFF
TRBJ1-2 | TRBV6-6 | CASSKGSNYGYTF
TRBJ1-5 | TRBV7-8 | CASSSYQGGNQPQHF
TRBJ2-3 | TRBV6-8 | CASSYGQRRTDTQYF
TRBJ2-1 | TRBV6-1 | CASKPGQGPYNEQFF
TRBJ1-1 | TRBV7-6 | CASRPRDRGPNTEAFF
TRBJ2-1 | TRBV6-5 | CASSAPWQGRNWEQFF
TRBJ2-1 | TRBV2 | CASSPHYRAVTTNEQFF
TRBJ1-2 | TRBV7-2 | CASSFTGVGGDYGYTF
TRBJ2-1 | TRBV7-6 | CASSLYGYNEQFF
TRBJ2-1 | TRBV4-1 | CASSQEAGGNNEQFF
TRBJ1-2 | TRBV6-6 | CASLLLSGNHGYTF
TRBJ2-3 | TRBV12-5 | CASGLLGPNTDTQYF
TRBJ1-2 | TRBV4-1 | CASSPSDRSSHGYTF
TRBJ2-1 | TRBV7-8 | CASSLGTSGDNEQFF
TRBJ1-5 | TRBV5-8 | CASSFPGLQAGNQPQHF
TRBJ2-3 | TRBV12-3/TRBV12-4 | CASSPGSSGGTSTDTQYF
TRBJ2-6 | TRBV7-3 | CASSLGDRFSGANVLTF
TRBJ2-1 | TRBV7-3 | CASSPYSGGRYNEQFF
TRBJ1-2 | TRBV12-3/TRBV12-4 | CASRGRVYGYTF
TRBJ2-2 | TRBV7-8 | CASSSGYEPTNTGELFF
TRBJ2-1 | TRBV29-1 | CSVEDQYNEQFF
TRBJ2-1 | TRBV7-2 | CASSRRDGSYNEQFF
TRBJ2-5 | TRBV10-3 | CAIRAAGGLQETQYF
TRBJ1-1 | TRBV7-9 | CASSLPGQVNTEAFF
TRBJ1-3 | TRBV29-1 | CSVGDGTGFGNTIYF
TRBJ2-3 | TRBV6-1 | CASSGIWDTQYF
TRBJ2-4 | TRBV7-9 | CASSAKGWDIQYF
TRBJ2-7 | TRBV19 | CASSTDLAGRSYEQYF
TRBJ1-1 | TRBV5-1 | CASSQTTGVAFF
TRBJ2-1 | TRBV20-1 | CSANPGLAGGSSYNEQFF
TRBJ2-7 | TRBV6-5 | CASSYEATSAYEQYF
TRBJ1-1 | TRBV6-5 | CASSLWNEAFF
TRBJ2-2 | TRBV27 | CASSFGGAGTGELFF
TRBJ2-5 | TRBV27 | CASSPRTSGAEGETQYF
TRBJ1-1 | TRBV7-9 | CASSFSGQGNTEAFF
TRBJ2-7 | TRBV6-1 | CASSEVPRYEQYF